The clone carrying this T cell receptor beta chain came up a few times. This sample is part of a study of shared clonotypes between healthy human individuals. The CDR3 loop spans 15 amino acids. V gave up 3 bases and J gave up 0 bases, with 9 bases separating them. Germline assignment: CDR1 ENHRY and CDR2 SYGVKD. The unsorted PBMC sample used ten immunoSEQ deep assay plates. The protocol was immunoSEQ multiplex PCR, while the TCRdb copy is restricted to in-frame clones and leaves out a portion. The sample yields roughly 500,000 clones, less than 85% seen once. The receptor comes from a woman aged 40-49 years in good health. Some clones in this sample may be carry-over from other donors' samples. The sequencing sample was made of PBMCs. The rearrangement joins TRBV10-3 to TRBJ1-3; tentative D call: TRBD1 (5 bases). This CDR3 reads CAISDGASSGNTIYF. The CDR3 DNA is TGTGCCATCAGTGACGGGGCTAGCTCTGGAAACACCATATATTTT.